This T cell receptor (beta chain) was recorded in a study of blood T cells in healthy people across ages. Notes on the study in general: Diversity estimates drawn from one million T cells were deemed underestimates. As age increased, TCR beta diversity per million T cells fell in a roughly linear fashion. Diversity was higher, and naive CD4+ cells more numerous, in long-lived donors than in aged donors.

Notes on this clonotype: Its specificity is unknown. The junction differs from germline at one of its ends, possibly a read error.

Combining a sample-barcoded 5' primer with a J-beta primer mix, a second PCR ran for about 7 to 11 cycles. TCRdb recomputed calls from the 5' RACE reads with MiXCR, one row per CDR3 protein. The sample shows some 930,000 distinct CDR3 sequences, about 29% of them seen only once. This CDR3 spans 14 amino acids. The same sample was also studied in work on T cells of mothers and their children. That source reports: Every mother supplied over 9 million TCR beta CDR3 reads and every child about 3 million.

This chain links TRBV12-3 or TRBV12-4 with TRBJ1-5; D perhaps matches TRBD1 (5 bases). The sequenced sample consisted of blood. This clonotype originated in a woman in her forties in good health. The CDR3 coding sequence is TGTGCCAGCAGTTTTTTAGGGGCAGGGCAGCCCCAGCGTTTT. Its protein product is CASSFLGAGQPQRF.